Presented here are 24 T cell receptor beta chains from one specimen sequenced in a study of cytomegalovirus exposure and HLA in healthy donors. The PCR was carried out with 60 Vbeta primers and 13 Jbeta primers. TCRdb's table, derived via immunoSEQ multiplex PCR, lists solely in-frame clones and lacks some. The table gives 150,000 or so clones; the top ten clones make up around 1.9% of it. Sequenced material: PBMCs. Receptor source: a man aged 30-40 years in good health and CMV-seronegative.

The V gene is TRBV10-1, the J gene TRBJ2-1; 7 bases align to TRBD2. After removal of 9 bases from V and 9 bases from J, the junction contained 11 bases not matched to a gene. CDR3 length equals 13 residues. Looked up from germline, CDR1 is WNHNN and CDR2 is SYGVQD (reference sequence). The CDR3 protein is CASRDGGFGEQFF. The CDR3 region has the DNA TGCGCCAGTCGGGACGGGGGGTTCGGTGAGCAGTTCTTC.

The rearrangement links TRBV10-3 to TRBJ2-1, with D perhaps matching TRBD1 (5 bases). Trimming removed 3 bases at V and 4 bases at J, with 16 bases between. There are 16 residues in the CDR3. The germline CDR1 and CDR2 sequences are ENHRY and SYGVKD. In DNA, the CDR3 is TGTGCCATCAGTGACTTGTCGAGACAGCAGTACAATGAGCAGTTCTTC. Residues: CAISDLSRQQYNEQFF.

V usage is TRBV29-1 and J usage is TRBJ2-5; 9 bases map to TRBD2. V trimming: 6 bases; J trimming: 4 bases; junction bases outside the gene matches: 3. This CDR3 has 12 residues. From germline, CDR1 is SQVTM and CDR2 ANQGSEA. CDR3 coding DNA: TGCAGCGTAAAGCGGGAGGCAGAGACCCAGTACTTC. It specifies CSVKREAETQYF.

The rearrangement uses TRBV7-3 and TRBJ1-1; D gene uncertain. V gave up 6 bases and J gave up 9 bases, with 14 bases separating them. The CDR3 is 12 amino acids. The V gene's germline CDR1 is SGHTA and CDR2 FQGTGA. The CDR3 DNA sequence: TGTGCCAGCAGTCAAGGAGGAGGCCAAGCTTTCTTT. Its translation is CASSQGGGQAFF.

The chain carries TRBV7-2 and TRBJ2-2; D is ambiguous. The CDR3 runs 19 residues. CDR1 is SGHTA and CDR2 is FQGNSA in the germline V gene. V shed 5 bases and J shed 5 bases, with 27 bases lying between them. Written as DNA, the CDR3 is TGTGCCAGCAGCCCACACGGTTGGCGGCCCTCGTTTTTGACCGGGGAGCTGTTTTTT. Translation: CASSPHGWRPSFLTGELFF.

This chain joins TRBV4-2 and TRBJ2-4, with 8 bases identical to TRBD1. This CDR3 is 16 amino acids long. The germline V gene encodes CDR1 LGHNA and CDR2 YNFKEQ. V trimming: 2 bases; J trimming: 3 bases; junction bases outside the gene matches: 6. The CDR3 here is CASSQWTGFDKNIQYF. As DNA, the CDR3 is TGTGCCAGCAGCCAATGGACAGGGTTCGACAAAAACATTCAGTACTTC.

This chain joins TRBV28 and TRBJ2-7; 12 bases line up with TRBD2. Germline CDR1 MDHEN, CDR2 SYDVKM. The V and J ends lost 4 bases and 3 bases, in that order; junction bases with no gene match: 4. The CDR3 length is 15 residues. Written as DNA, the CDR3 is TGTGCCAGCAGTTGGGGACTAGCGGGTCGCTACGAGCAGTACTTC. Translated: CASSWGLAGRYEQYF.

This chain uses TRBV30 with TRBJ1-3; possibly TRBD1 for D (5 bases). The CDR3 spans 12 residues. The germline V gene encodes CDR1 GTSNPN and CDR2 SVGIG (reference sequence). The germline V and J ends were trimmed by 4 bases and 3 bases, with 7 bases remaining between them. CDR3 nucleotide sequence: TGTGCCTGGAAAGGGGTTGGAAACACCATATATTTT. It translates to CAWKGVGNTIYF.

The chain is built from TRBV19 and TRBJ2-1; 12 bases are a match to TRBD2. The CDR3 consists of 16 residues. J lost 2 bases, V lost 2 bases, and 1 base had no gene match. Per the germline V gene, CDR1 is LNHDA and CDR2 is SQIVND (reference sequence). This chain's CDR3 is CASSISSGRAYNEQFF. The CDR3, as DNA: TGTGCCAGTAGTATATCTAGCGGGAGGGCCTACAATGAGCAGTTCTTC.

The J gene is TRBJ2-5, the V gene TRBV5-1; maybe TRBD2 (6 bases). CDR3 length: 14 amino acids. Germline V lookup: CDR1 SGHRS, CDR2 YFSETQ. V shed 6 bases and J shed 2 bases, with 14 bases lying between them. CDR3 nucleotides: TGCGCCAGCAAGGACGGGAGCGGGCAAGAGACCCAGTACTTC. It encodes CASKDGSGQETQYF. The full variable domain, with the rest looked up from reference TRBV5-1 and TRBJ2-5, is KAGVTQTPRYLIKTRGQQVTLSCSPISGHRSVSWYQQTPGQGLQFLFEYFSETQRNKGNFPGRFSGRQFSNSRSEMNVSTLELGDSALYLCASKDGSGQETQYFGPGTRLLVL.

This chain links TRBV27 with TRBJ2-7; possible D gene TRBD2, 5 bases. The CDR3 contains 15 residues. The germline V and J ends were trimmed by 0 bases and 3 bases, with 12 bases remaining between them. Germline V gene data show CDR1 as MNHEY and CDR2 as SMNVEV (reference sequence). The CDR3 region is CASSLSYDGNYEQYF. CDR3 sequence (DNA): TGTGCCAGCAGTTTATCGTACGACGGGAACTACGAGCAGTACTTC.

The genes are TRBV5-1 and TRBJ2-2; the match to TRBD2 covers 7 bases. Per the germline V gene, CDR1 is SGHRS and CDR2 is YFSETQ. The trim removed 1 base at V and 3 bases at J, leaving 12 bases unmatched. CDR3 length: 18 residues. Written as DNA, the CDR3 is TGCGCCAGCAGCTTGACAGGAGATTCCGGGGGGTACACCGGGGAGCTGTTTTTT. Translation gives CASSLTGDSGGYTGELFF.

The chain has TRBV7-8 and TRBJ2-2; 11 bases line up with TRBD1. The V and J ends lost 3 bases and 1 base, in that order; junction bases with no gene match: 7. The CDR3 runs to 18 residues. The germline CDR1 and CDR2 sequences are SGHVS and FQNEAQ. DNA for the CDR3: TGTGCCAGCAGCTTCTCGAGGACAGGGGGCAAGAACACCGGGGAGCTGTTTTTT. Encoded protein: CASSFSRTGGKNTGELFF.

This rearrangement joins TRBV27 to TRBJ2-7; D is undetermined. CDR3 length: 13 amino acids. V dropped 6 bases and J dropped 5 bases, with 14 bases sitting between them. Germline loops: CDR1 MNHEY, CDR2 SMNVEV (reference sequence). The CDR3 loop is CASRPTTHDEQYF. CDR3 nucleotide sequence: TGTGCCAGCAGACCTACTACTCATGACGAGCAGTACTTC.

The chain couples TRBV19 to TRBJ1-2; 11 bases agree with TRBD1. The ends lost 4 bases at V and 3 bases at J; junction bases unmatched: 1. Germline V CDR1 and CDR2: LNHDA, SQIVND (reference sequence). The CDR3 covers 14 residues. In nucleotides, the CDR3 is TGTGCCAGTAGTACGGACAGGGGGCACTATGGCTACACCTTC. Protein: CASSTDRGHYGYTF. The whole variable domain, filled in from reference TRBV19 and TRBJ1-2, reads DGGITQSPKYLFRKEGQNVTLSCEQNLNHDAMYWYRQDPGQGLRLIYYSQIVNDFQKGDIAEGYSVSREKKESFPLTVTSAQKNPTAFYLCASSTDRGHYGYTFGSGTRLTVV.

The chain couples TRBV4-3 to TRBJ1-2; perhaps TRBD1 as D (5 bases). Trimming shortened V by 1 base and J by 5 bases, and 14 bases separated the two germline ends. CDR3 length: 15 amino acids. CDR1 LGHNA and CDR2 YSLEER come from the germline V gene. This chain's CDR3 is CASSQGIGEVYGYTF. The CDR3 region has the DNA TGCGCCAGCAGCCAAGGCATAGGGGAAGTATATGGCTACACCTTC.

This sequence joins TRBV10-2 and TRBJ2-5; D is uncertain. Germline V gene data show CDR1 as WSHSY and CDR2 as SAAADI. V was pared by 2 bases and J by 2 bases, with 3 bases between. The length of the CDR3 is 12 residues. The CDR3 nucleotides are TGCGCCAGCAGTGAGCAGCAAGAGACCCAGTACTTC. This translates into CASSEQQETQYF.

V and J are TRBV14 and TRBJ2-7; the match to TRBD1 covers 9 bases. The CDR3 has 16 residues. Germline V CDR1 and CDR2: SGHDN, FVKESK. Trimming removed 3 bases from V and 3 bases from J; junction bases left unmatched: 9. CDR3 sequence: CASSQGPGQGYYEQYF. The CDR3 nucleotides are TGTGCCAGCAGCCAGGGGCCGGGACAGGGCTACTACGAGCAGTACTTC.

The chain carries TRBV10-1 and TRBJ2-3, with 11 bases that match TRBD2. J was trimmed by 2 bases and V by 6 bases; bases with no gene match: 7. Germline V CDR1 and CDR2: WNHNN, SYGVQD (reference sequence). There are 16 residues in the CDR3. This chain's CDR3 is CASRAGTSGPTDTQYF. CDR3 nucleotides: TGCGCCAGCAGGGCCGGGACTAGCGGACCCACAGATACGCAGTATTTT.

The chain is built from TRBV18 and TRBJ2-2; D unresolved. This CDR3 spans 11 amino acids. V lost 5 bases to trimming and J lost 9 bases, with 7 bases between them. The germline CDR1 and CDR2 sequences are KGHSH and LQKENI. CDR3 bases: TGTGCCAGCTCAGATCAGTGGGAGCTGTTTTTT. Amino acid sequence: CASSDQWELFF.

The CDR3 coding sequence is TGTGCCAGCAGCCCGACTTACTACAATGAGCAGTTCTTC. Translation gives CASSPTYYNEQFF. The V gene is TRBV2, the J gene TRBJ2-1; no clear D gene. The germline V and J ends were trimmed by 6 bases and 3 bases, with 9 bases remaining between them. The CDR3 spans 13 residues. Germline assignment: CDR1 SNHLY and CDR2 FYNNEI.

The CDR3 nucleotides are TGTGCCTCGACCCGTACACAGGGAGCCTACGAGCAGTACTTC. Translated, it gives CASTRTQGAYEQYF. The V and J genes are TRBV5-4 and TRBJ2-5; tentative D call: TRBD1 (6 bases). The J call is in doubt because the DNA end fits TRBJ2-7 better. The germline V gene has CDR1 SGHNT and CDR2 YYREEE (reference sequence). The CDR3 spans 14 residues.

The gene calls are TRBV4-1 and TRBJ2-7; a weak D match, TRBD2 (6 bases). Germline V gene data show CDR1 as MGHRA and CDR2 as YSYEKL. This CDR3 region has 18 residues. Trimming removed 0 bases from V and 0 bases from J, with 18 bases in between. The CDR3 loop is CASSQERNRDLSSYEQYF. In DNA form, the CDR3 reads TGCGCCAGCAGCCAAGAGAGGAACCGGGACTTGAGCTCCTACGAGCAGTACTTC.

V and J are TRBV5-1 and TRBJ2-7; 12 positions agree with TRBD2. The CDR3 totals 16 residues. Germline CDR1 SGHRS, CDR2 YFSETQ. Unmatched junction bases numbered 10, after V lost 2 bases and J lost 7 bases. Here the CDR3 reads CASSFNLAGGPGEQYF. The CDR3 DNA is TGCGCCAGCAGCTTCAACCTAGCGGGAGGGCCGGGGGAGCAGTACTTC.